This TCR beta chain was captured in a study of T cell responses to AZD1222 COVID-19 vaccine (dated by TCRdb to the early 2020s). For the wider study: AZD1222 recipients with second doses at about 4 weeks or about 12 weeks were pooled, because spike-specific TCR depth and breadth did not differ between schedules. A total of about 240 trial participants underwent TCR sequencing, of whom nearly 210 received two doses of AZD1222 and about 26 received two doses of the MenACWY control vaccine. Enrollment into the trials was organized by age into subgroups of 18-55, 56-69 and 70-plus years, and those subgroups contained about 160, 30 and 59 TCR-sequenced participants, respectively.

The study at large found these results: Most participants were white British and females outnumbered males, and the authors suggested that clonal diversity may have been underestimated. In the small 56-69-year group, the increase in depth fell short of significance, most likely because of low power. Spike-specific TCR breadth and depth rose significantly after two AZD1222 doses compared with day 0 and with MenACWY recipients. The vaccine-associated CD4 TCRs covered the entire spike protein, and the dominant responses fell in regions 160-218 and 743-854. Epitopes outside the regions mutated in the B.1.351 and B.1.1.7 variants were reportedly recognized by nearly half of the unique spike-specific TCRs. Conclusions about previously exposed vaccinees were limited because only a handful of AZD1222 recipients were SARS-CoV-2 seropositive at baseline. Because no day 14 peak-response samples were available, repertoires were characterized only after the peak T cell response.

The CDR3 regions of human TCRbeta chains were analyzed by immunosequencing. On the authors' methods: TCRs in the repertoires were matched against a reference library of SARS-CoV-2-specific TCRs that had been generated with the MIRA antigen-specificity platform. Breadth was defined as the fraction of unique TCRs that were SARS-CoV-2-associated. Depth was defined as the fraction of total T cells that were SARS-CoV-2-associated. Using the MIRA data, each spike-specific TCR was mapped to the spike region that the TCR reacts to and placed in a CD4 or CD8 class. Log10-transformed breadth and depth values were compared by one-way ANOVA with Sidak's multiple comparisons tests. The immuneACCESS repertoire file appears here via TCRdb, limited to in-frame rearrangements. These files lack a portion of the clones; in checked studies, under half of the deficit traces to unresolved V genes, and the cause of the others is not known. For V, J and clone size, that table is used; D and trimming come from the DNA. This sample holds roughly 120,000 clones; roughly nine tenths were observed only once. 5% to 5.5% of the sample is in the top ten clones.

With regard to this clone: Its cognate antigen has yet to be identified. No qualities accompany the bases; no much larger clone lies one base away.

Trimming accounts for 3 bases at V and 0 bases at J, while the number of junction bases matched to no gene is 5. The cysteine opens and the phenylalanine closes a CDR3 of 16 amino acids. Only CDR3 DNA remains: 48 bases, in frame from the first base. From a lookup of the germline V gene, CDR1 and CDR2 are MGHRA and YSYEKL. The label giving this sample's time point can be read as: baseline before first vaccination. The vaccinee samples were drawn from two UK trials, COV001 and COV002, one of which was a single-blind randomized controlled phase 2/3 trial testing AZD1222 (ChAdOx1 nCoV-19) in healthy adults. For TCRbeta chain sequencing, PBMC samples from trial participants were taken at day 0 and at day 28 after the second dose.

The clonotype comes from an adult in good health. This sequence uses TRBV4-1 and TRBJ1-3, and 7 bases in between align with TRBD1. Sample: peripheral blood, taken on day 0 of AZD1222 vaccination. Read as DNA, the sequence is TGCGCCAGCAGCCAGCCGACAGGGCACTCTGGAAACACCATATATTTT. Translated, this gives CASSQPTGHSGNTIYF.